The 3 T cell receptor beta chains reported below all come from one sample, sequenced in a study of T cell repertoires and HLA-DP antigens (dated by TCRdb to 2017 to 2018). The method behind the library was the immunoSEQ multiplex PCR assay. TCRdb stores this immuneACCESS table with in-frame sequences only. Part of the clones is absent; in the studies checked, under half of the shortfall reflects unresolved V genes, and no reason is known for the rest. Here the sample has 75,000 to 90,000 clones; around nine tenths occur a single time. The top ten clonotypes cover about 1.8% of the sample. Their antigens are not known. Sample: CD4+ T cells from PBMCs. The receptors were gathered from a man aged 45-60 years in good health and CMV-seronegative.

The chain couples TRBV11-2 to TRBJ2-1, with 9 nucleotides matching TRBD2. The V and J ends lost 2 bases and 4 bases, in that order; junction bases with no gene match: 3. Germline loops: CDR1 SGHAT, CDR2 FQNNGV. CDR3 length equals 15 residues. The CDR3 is CASSLLAGRYNEQFF. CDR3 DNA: TGTGCCAGCAGCTTACTAGCGGGAAGGTACAATGAGCAGTTCTTC.

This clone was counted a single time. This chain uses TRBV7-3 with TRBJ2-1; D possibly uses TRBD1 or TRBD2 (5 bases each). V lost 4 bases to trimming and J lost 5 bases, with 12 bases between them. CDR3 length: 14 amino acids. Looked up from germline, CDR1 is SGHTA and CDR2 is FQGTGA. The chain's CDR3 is CASSWDPTNNEQFF. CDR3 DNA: TGTGCCAGCAGCTGGGACCCCACTAACAATGAGCAGTTCTTC. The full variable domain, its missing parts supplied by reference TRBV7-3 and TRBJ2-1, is GAGVSQTPSNKVTEKGKYVELRCDPISGHTALYWYRQSLGQGPEFLIYFQGTGAADDSGLPNDRFFAVRPEGSVSTLKIQRTERGDSAVYLCASSWDPTNNEQFFGPGTRLTVL.

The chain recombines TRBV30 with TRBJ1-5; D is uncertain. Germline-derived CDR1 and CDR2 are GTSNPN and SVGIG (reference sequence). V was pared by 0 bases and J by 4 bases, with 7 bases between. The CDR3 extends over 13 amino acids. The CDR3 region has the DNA TGTGCCTGGAGTGTACAGCAGAATCAGCCCCAGCATTTT. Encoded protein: CAWSVQQNQPQHF.